This is a list of T cell receptor beta chains from one sample in a study of T cell repertoires in cytomegalovirus infection. Antigen specificity for these receptors is unknown. TCRdb fed the reads into MiXCR, producing one record per CDR3 protein. Of about half a million distinct CDR3 sequences in the sample, more than 30% were seen once. Source: cultured PBMCs, taken from culture after CMV antigen stimulation. These receptors came from a human donor in good health (CMV status not recorded). Some clones in this sample may be carry-over from other donors' samples. The CDR3 runs from the conserved cysteine through the conserved F or W. D genes are given only for firm matches. Not all rows give a size; the values are once, few, many and, for expanded clones, a class.

>TRBV7-6|TRBD1|.|TRBJ1-4
TGTGCCAGCAGCTTGGGACAGGGACATGAAAAACTGTTTTTT
CASSLGQGHEKLFF
>TRBV7-4|.|.|TRBJ1-1
TGTGCCAGCAGCTTTGGGGGGCGGTCTGGAACTGAAGCTTTCTTT
CASSFGGRSGTEAFF
>TRBV14|.|once|TRBJ2-1
TGTGCCAGCAGCCAAGATCAAGCCACCAATGAGCAGTTCTTC
CASSQDQATNEQFF
>TRBV12-5|TRBD2|.|TRBJ2-1
TGTGCTAGTGGTTTGATGGCGGGAGCCCTTGAGCAGTTCTTC
CASGLMAGALEQFF
>TRBV19|TRBD1|.|TRBJ1-1
TGTGCCAGTAGTTCCACAGGGGTTGTGAACACTGAAGCTTTCTTT
CASSSTGVVNTEAFF
>TRBV19|TRBD1|.|TRBJ1-2
TGTGCCAGTAGTACCCCGACAGGGGGATCCTATGGCTACACCTTC
CASSTPTGGSYGYTF
>TRBV15|TRBD2|few|TRBJ2-1
TGTGCCACCAGCAGAGAACCGCGGACTAGCGGCGGCAATGAGCAGTTCTTC
CATSREPRTSGGNEQFF
>TRBV4-1|.|few|TRBJ1-1
TGCGCCAGCAGCCAAGAGTGGTGGAACACTGAAGCTTTCTTT
CASSQEWWNTEAFF
>TRBV6-2/TRBV6-3|.|few|TRBJ2-2
TGTGCCAGCAGTTCTCAGGGGACGGCCGGGGAGCTGTTTTTT
CASSSQGTAGELFF
>TRBV7-6|.|few|TRBJ2-5
TGTGCCAGCAGCGGACAGTCCCAAGAGACCCAGTACTTC
CASSGQSQETQYF
>TRBV28|TRBD1|few|TRBJ1-5
TGTGCCAGCAGTTTCTGGGGGACAGGCCCTTATAGCAATCAGCCCCAGCATTTT
CASSFWGTGPYSNQPQHF
>TRBV12-3/TRBV12-4|.|few|TRBJ1-1
TGTGCCAGCAGTCCGCGCCTGGTCCAGGGCGTTGGGGGAGCTTTCTTT
CASSPRLVQGVGGAFF
>TRBV7-9|.|.|TRBJ2-1
TGTGCCAGCAGCCAGGCCCCAGCCTTCCCCCATGAGCAGTTCTTC
CASSQAPAFPHEQFF
>TRBV27|TRBD2|.|TRBJ2-7
TGTGCCAGCAGTTCCCTCGGGATAGCGGGAAGCATCGAGCAGTACTTC
CASSSLGIAGSIEQYF
>TRBV5-4|.|few|TRBJ1-3
TGTGCCAGCAGCTCCAACCCTCAGGGGTCTGGAAACACCATATATTTT
CASSSNPQGSGNTIYF
>TRBV4-1|.|few|TRBJ1-2
TGCGCCAGCAGCCACGAGGGGGGCACTGGCTACACCTTC
CASSHEGGTGYTF
>TRBV5-1|TRBD2|.|TRBJ2-1
TGCGCCAGCAGCTTGATTACTAGCGGCCCCGGGAATGAGCAGTTCTTC
CASSLITSGPGNEQFF
>TRBV7-9|.|few|TRBJ2-2
TGTGCCAGCAGCTTTTCTGGTGGGACGAACACCGGGGAGCTGTTTTTT
CASSFSGGTNTGELFF
>TRBV2|.|.|TRBJ2-1
TGTGCCAGCGTTCGCGGGGTGAGTGAGCAGTTCTTC
CASVRGVSEQFF
>TRBV6-1|.|few|TRBJ2-1
TGTGCCAGCAGTGAAGCGCTGAGCGGAACCTACAATGAGCAGTTCTTC
CASSEALSGTYNEQFF
>TRBV27|.|few|TRBJ2-1
TGTGCCAGCAGGGGGGGGGCAGCCTACAATGAGCAGTTCTTC
CASRGGAAYNEQFF
>TRBV6-5|.|few|TRBJ2-3
TGTGCCAGCAGTTACTCTTACCGCACAGATACGCAGTATTTT
CASSYSYRTDTQYF
>TRBV7-9|.|.|TRBJ2-2
TGTGCCAGCAGCCTTAGAGGGGCGGAAAACGGGGAGCTGTTTTTT
CASSLRGAENGELFF
>TRBV2|.|few|TRBJ2-5
TGTGCCAGCAGTGAATCCGTGGAGACCCAGTACTTC
CASSESVETQYF
>TRBV7-2|.|many|TRBJ2-2
TGTGCCAGCAGGCCACCCGGAACCGGGGAGCTGTTTTTT
CASRPPGTGELFF
>TRBV7-2|TRBD2|.|TRBJ2-1
TGTGCCAGCAGCATACCGGGACTAGCGGTTGAAAGCTCCTACAATGAGCAGTTCTTC
CASSIPGLAVESSYNEQFF
>TRBV12-3/TRBV12-4|TRBD2|few|TRBJ2-1
TGTGCCAGCAGTCACGGGACTAGCGGGAGGCACGAGCAGTTCTTC
CASSHGTSGRHEQFF
>TRBV7-9|.|few|TRBJ2-7
TGTGCCAGCATCTTAGGGGGGTCCCCCCGGGCCGAGCAGTACTTC
CASILGGSPRAEQYF
>TRBV7-2|.|.|TRBJ1-5
TGTGCCAGCAGCTTAGTCGGACAGCCGCGTTATAGCAATCAGCCCCAGCATTTT
CASSLVGQPRYSNQPQHF
>TRBV27|TRBD1|few|TRBJ1-6
TGTGCCAGCAGCCAAACCTTACAGGGGAGTTCACCCCTCCACTTT
CASSQTLQGSSPLHF
>TRBV10-3|TRBD1|.|TRBJ1-2
TGTGCCACCACGGGACAGGGTCGCGACGGCTACACCTTC
CATTGQGRDGYTF
>TRBV12-3/TRBV12-4|.|.|TRBJ2-5
TGTGCCAGCATCGAAAACGGGGGAGAAGAGACCCAGTACTTC
CASIENGGEETQYF
>TRBV7-2|.|many|TRBJ1-4
TGTGCCAGCAGCTTGGAAATCGGGGGGCGGGAAAAACTGTTTTTT
CASSLEIGGREKLFF
>TRBV25-1|.|many|TRBJ2-2
TGTGCCAGCAGTGCGGGACTCACCACCGGGGAGCTGTTTTTT
CASSAGLTTGELFF
>TRBV24-1|.|many|TRBJ2-3
TGTGCCACCAGTGATTTGAAGGGGCGGGGTAGCACAGATACGCAGTATTTT
CATSDLKGRGSTDTQYF
>TRBV12-3/TRBV12-4|.|.|TRBJ1-2
TGTGCCAGCAGTATACAAGGTCAGGGGTATGGCTACACCTTC
CASSIQGQGYGYTF
>TRBV2|.|few|TRBJ2-1
TGTGCCTGCCAGGGCCGCGGGCACAATGAGCAGTTCTTC
CACQGRGHNEQFF
>TRBV5-5|.|.|TRBJ2-1
TGTGCCAGCAGCTTAAGGAAGCAGGGGCTGGATGAGCAGTTCTTC
CASSLRKQGLDEQFF
>TRBV4-1|TRBD1|.|TRBJ1-2
TGCGCCAGCAGCCCCGTCGGACAGGGGGTAGTTGGCTACACCTTC
CASSPVGQGVVGYTF
>TRBV7-2|TRBD1|.|TRBJ1-2
TGTGCCAGCAGCACACGTTGGACAGGGGGCGCGTCGGGCTATGGCTACACCTTC
CASSTRWTGGASGYGYTF
>TRBV28|.|few|TRBJ1-2
TGTGCCAGCAGTCAGGGGCTAGGCTACACCTTC
CASSQGLGYTF
>TRBV28|TRBD1|.|TRBJ1-1
TGTGCCAGCACTCCATCTCCCAGGGGGCTGGAAGCTTTCTTT
CASTPSPRGLEAFF
>TRBV29-1|.|.|TRBJ1-1
TGCAGCGTTTTCGGACCGGGGATAGGCACTGAAGCTTTCTTT
CSVFGPGIGTEAFF
>TRBV3-1|TRBD1|.|TRBJ2-6
TGTGCCAGCAGCCAAGTTGACAGGGCTGGGGCCAACGTCCTGACTTTC
CASSQVDRAGANVLTF
>TRBV11-2|TRBD2|once|TRBJ2-1
TGTGCCAGCAGCTTAGCACTAGCGGGAGGCGATGAGCAGTTCTTC
CASSLALAGGDEQFF
>TRBV7-2|.|many|TRBJ2-5
TGTGCCAGCAGCTTCTCACGTTTGTTGGAGACCCAGTACTTC
CASSFSRLLETQYF
>TRBV12-3/TRBV12-4|TRBD2|many|TRBJ2-7
TGTGCCAGCAGTTCCGGACCGGGGGGGAGCGAGCAGTACTTC
CASSSGPGGSEQYF
>TRBV7-3|.|.|TRBJ1-2
TGTGCCAGCAGCTTGGGGGAGTCGGACTATGGCTACACCTTC
CASSLGESDYGYTF
>TRBV7-6|.|.|TRBJ2-4
TGTGCCTCCAAGGGGGCAGGCGGGGACATTCAGTACTTC
CASKGAGGDIQYF
>TRBV7-2|.|.|TRBJ1-6
TGTGCCAGCAGCAAGACCGCGAGCTCCTATAATTCACCCCTCCACTTT
CASSKTASSYNSPLHF
>TRBV10-3|TRBD1|few|TRBJ2-7
TGTGCCATCAGTGAGTCCGAGGGACAGGCATTC
CAISESEGQAF